This T cell receptor (beta chain) was retrieved from a study of memory CD4+ T cells and cytomegalovirus serostatus. Study background: This sample comes from healthy Belgian adults, fewer than ten CMV seropositive, around 26 seronegative.

Assay: immunoSEQ multiplex PCR; the TCRdb copy retains only in-frame clones and omits some. The sample yields approximately 50,000 clones, about 80% seen once. The sort gate was single viable CD3+CD4+CD8-CD45RO+ cells for memory CD4+ T cells. Serostatus was set by detecting CMV pp150, pp28, p38, p52 IgG. After thawing, CD4+ T cells were positively selected. On this clone itself: What it binds is unknown.

The study, taken as a whole, reports: Of more than 150 reported CMV TCRbeta sequences, around 63 were found in memory CD4+ repertoires.

V was clipped by 3 bases and J by 6 bases, with 20 bases between them. The CDR3 consists of 16 residues. From germline, CDR1 is SGHTA and CDR2 FQGNSA. Sequenced input: memory CD4+ T cells from blood. The source is an adult in good health and CMV-seropositive. V usage is TRBV7-2 and J usage is TRBJ1-2; TRBD1 is a possible D gene (5 bases). The CDR3 sequence: CASSLVGRGFLDGYTF. Here the CDR3 DNA reads TGTGCCAGCAGCTTGGTAGGGAGGGGATTCTTGGATGGCTACACCTTC. Combining the CDR3 with reference TRBV7-2 and TRBJ1-2 gives the whole variable domain GAGVSQSPSNKVTEKGKDVELRCDPISGHTALYWYRQSLGQGLEFLIYFQGNSAPDKSGLPSDRFSAERTGGSVSTLTIQRTQQEDSAVYLCASSLVGRGFLDGYTFGSGTRLTVV.